This entry lists 3 T cell receptor beta chains sequenced from one sample in a study of T cell responses to AZD1222 COVID-19 vaccine (dated by TCRdb to 2020 to 2023). Library creation used the immunoSEQ multiplex PCR assay. TCRdb's version of the immuneACCESS table is confined to in-frame rearrangements and falls short of the full clone set. An unresolved V gene accounts for under half of the shortfall where checked; the remainder is of unknown origin. The sample table lists roughly 120,000 clones, approximately 90% of them with a count of one. 2% to 3% of the sample lies in the top ten. The time point label here, explained by the study, means: baseline before first vaccination. The material was peripheral blood, obtained on day 0 of AZD1222 vaccination. These receptors were collected from an adult in good health.

The chain carries TRBV6-1 and TRBJ1-2; tentatively, D is TRBD1 (5 bases). The V gene's germline CDR1 is MNHNS and CDR2 SASEGT. Trimming removed 3 bases from V and 4 bases from J, with 18 bases in between. The CDR3 sequence is 16 residues long. The chain's CDR3 is CASSESGWGRAYGYTF. In DNA form, the CDR3 reads TGTGCCAGCAGTGAGTCGGGCTGGGGGAGGGCCTATGGCTACACCTTC.

The chain is built from TRBV19 and TRBJ1-1, with TRBD1 matching over 7 bases. CDR3 length: 14 amino acids. V shed 7 bases, J shed 2 bases, and the junction held 7 bases outside the gene matches. The V gene's germline CDR1 is LNHDA and CDR2 SQIVND (reference sequence). In DNA, the CDR3 is TGTGCCAGTACCCAGGGACAGATCAACACTGAAGCTTTCTTT. Protein sequence: CASTQGQINTEAFF.

The chain uses TRBV11-2 and TRBJ1-1; a weak D match, TRBD1 (6 bases). Trimming removed 2 bases at V and 7 bases at J, with 11 bases between. CDR3 size: 13 residues. CDR1 is SGHAT and CDR2 is FQNNGV in the germline V gene. CDR3 sequence: CASSLKGEGEAFF. CDR3 DNA sequence: TGTGCCAGCAGCTTAAAGGGGGAGGGTGAAGCTTTCTTT.